This TCR beta chain was identified during a study of long-term antiretroviral therapy in people with HIV (dated by TCRdb to the early 2020s). A note on the overall study: Collection of the earliest samples took place about a decade ahead of the 2015 WHO recommendation for immediate ART, at a time when ART was typically delayed until CD4 counts fell. No cross-contamination during QIAcube processing was shown when test extractions of a monoclonal T-cell line were performed alongside 25 to 35 polyclonal samples. Whether ART initiation and durable HIV suppression were associated with changes in peripheral blood TRB repertoire composition and diversity was tested in a retrospective serial study. The cohort contributed over 150 cryopreserved PBMC samples from around 33 adults with confirmed HIV infection, collected serially over a mean of about six years (range 1-12). Of the approximately 32 participants with HIV, roughly 10 were female.

The CDR3 holds 14 amino acids from the cysteine to the phenylalanine. The kept DNA is CDR3 alone, 42 bases in frame from the first base. V loses 4 bases of germline sequence and J loses 4 bases, and the interval between the two ends is 13 bases. For CDR1 and CDR2, the germline V gene lists SGHVS and FQNEAQ. To be included, a participant needed at least one PBMC sample from before ART initiation plus at least two post-ART samples. Every participant with HIV received treatment in the United States of America. Cryopreserved samples of about 1-11 million PBMC were thawed and washed before DNA extraction. At the time of the earliest PBMC sample, participants with HIV were aged between roughly 20 and 60 years. Per participant, PBMC samples came from 1-4 timepoints prior to ART initiation and 2-8 timepoints following ART initiation, for a median of 7 samples. Serial HIV viral load, CD4+ T-cell count, ART history and demographic data were obtained for every participant. Genomic DNA was extracted from unsorted PBMC with a Qiagen kit on a QIAcube, processed in batches of 12 samples.

On this clone: The antigen it binds to is not known. Qualities for individual bases were not recorded, and no much larger clone is one base off.

The study at large found these results: HIV repertoires had narrower CDR3 length ranges than controls, and the network structure suggested an antigen-experienced repertoire that shifted only slightly toward naive after ART. Because pre-ART samples had limited cell numbers, unsorted PBMC were profiled rather than sorted CD4+ and CD8+ T cells. ART initiation was associated with a significant increase in TRB diversity, but diversity stayed significantly below transplant donor controls even after long-term ART. The samples were dated from about 2003 to 2017, and the ART regimens that were used may be less effective than current ART regimens. Because PBMC availability was limited, only the TCR beta chain was sequenced, with no alpha chain pairing. Inferences about post-ART repertoire changes were limited because no data were available on ART adherence, viral resistance or therapy changes. At every time point, the repertoire was dominated by expanded TRB clones first identified before ART initiation, although this dominance fluctuated and, in many PLHIV, declined after ART.

The immunoSEQ hsTCRB v3.0 assay was used at survey level resolution for TRB variable region sequencing. TRB sequencing targeted a depth of about 40,000-55,000 T-cell genomes per sample. TRB libraries were pooled and sequenced on an Illumina MiSeq using a v3 150-cycle kit. The paper's data handling went like this. Repertoire analysis ran in R within a reproducible Nextflow workflow covering QC, data transformation and analysis. LymphoSeq2, an R package for exploring AIRR-Seq data, was used to implement custom analyses. A few samples yielding fewer than 5000 total TRB sequences were excluded, leaving 150 to 200 analyzed HIV repertoires. Among the 170 to 200 retained HIV repertoires, 59 were collected before ART initiation and approximately 130 were collected after ART initiation. Repertoires were downsampled to 5000 TRB nucleotide sequences, with summary statistics averaged over 100 downsampling iterations. Only TRB sequences with CDR3 regions of at least seven amino acids were retained for analysis. A Shannon entropy-derived clonality score and the Gini coefficient were used to measure diversity. In the repertoire networks, any two of the top 5000 CDR3 amino acid sequences were connected whenever the two sequences differed by an edit distance of one. GLIPH2 predicted antigen specificity groups and MHC restriction for TRB CDR3 amino acid sequences. CDR3 amino acid sequences were matched against VDJdb and McPAS-TCR to flag known CMV, EBV, HIV or tissue antigen associations. Pre-ART, post-ART and control groups were compared with Wilcoxon signed-rank tests and Holm-Bonferroni correction. TCRdb stores this immuneACCESS table with in-frame sequences only. Part of the clones is absent; in the studies checked, under half of the shortfall reflects unresolved V genes, and no reason is known for the rest. The V and J calls and clone size come from that table; D and trimming were worked out from the DNA. The sample profile shows about 16,000 clones; about 84% of them were found once. The ten largest clones represent 14% of the sample.

The sequence joins TRBV7-8 to TRBJ1-2; the D gene identity is not certain. The material was unsorted PBMCs, obtained roughly 1.2 years before starting antiretroviral therapy. The clonotype originates from a man younger than 45 with HIV. The DNA sequence reads TGTGCCAGCAGCTACCCCGGAGGGCCCTATGGCTACACCTTC. Its amino acids are CASSYPGGPYGYTF.